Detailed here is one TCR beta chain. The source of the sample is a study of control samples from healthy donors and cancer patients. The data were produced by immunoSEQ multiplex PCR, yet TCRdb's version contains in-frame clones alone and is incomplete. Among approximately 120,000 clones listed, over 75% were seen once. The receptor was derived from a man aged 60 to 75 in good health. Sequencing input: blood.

CDR3 nucleotides: TGTGCCAGCAGTTTGACGCGGTTGAACACTGAAGCTTTCTTT. This codes for CASSLTRLNTEAFF. The V and J genes are TRBV27 and TRBJ1-1; no clear D. Trimming left V 3 bases short and J 0 bases short, with 8 bases between. Germline-derived CDR1 and CDR2 are MNHEY and SMNVEV (reference sequence). CDR3 length equals 14 residues.